One sample yielded the 11 T cell receptor beta chains listed below, sequenced in a study of blood T cell repertoires in COVID-19. The table came from immunoSEQ multiplex PCR; TCRdb's copy has only in-frame clones and leaves some out. Here the sample spans 55,000 to 85,000 clones, roughly 70% being singletons. Sequenced sample: peripheral blood. These TCRs come from a man in his sixties with acute or convalescent COVID-19.

This chain joins TRBV2 and TRBJ2-1, with 12 positions matching TRBD2. V shed 3 bases, J shed 8 bases, and the junction held 5 bases outside the gene matches. The CDR3 runs 15 residues. Germline V gene data show CDR1 as SNHLY and CDR2 as FYNNEI. The CDR3 loop reads CASSDPSGRADEQFF. The CDR3 nucleotides are TGTGCCAGCAGTGATCCTAGCGGGAGGGCCGATGAGCAGTTCTTC.

A remark on this clone: One end of the junction does not line up with germline, which may come from a read error. The chain couples TRBV7-3 to TRBJ2-1; possible D gene TRBD2, 6 bases. The CDR3 is 18 amino acids. Germline lookup yields CDR1 SGHTA and CDR2 FQGTGA. The CDR3: CVSSPHEGLMDGDGEQFF. The CDR3 DNA follows: TGTGTCAGCAGCCCCCACGAGGGACTGATGGATGGGGATGGTGAGCAGTTCTTC.

This clone was seen only a few times. V and J are TRBV5-4 and TRBJ1-2; D possibly corresponds to TRBD1 (5 bases). Per the germline V gene, CDR1 is SGHNT and CDR2 is YYREEE (reference sequence). Trimming removed 3 bases at V and 4 bases at J, with 16 bases between. This CDR3 has 15 residues. CDR3 DNA: TGTGCCAGCAGCTCCGACAGTCAGGTCCTCTATGGCTACACCTTC. It codes for CASSSDSQVLYGYTF.

By proportion, this clone is medium-sized. A read error may produce the germline difference seen at one junction end. This sequence joins TRBV7-7 and TRBJ1-4; D not resolved. CDR1 and CDR2 (germline): SSHAT, FNYEAQ (reference sequence). CDR3 length: 15 amino acids. CDR3: CASSLEMGRGGKTVF. Written as DNA, the CDR3 is TGTGCCAGCAGCTTAGAGATGGGTAGAGGTGGAAAAACTGTTTTT.

This clone was observed a few times. The chain combines TRBV7-8 with TRBJ1-2; 7 nucleotides align to TRBD1. Germline trimming cut 1 base from V and 4 bases from J; bases unmatched to any gene: 3. Germline assignment: CDR1 SGHVS and CDR2 FQNEAQ. The CDR3 is 14 amino acids. The CDR3 DNA follows: TGTGCCAGCAGCTTAGGACAGGGTGGCTATGGCTACACCTTC. Its protein is CASSLGQGGYGYTF.

This clone turned up a few times. Other DNA sequences within the sample encode an identical CDR3. The chain recombines TRBV5-1 with TRBJ2-3; TRBD1 matches at 8 bases. Looked up from germline, CDR1 is SGHRS and CDR2 is YFSETQ. The CDR3 has 14 amino acids. J was trimmed by 3 bases and V by 2 bases; bases with no gene match: 2. The CDR3 DNA follows: TGCGCCAGCAGCTTTACAGGGGGAACAGATACGCAGTATTTT. Amino acid sequence: CASSFTGGTDTQYF.

This rearrangement joins TRBV9 to TRBJ1-1; 9 bases agree with TRBD1. Germline assignment: CDR1 SGDLS and CDR2 YYNGEE. The CDR3 loop spans 14 amino acids. The ends lost 3 bases at V and 4 bases at J; junction bases unmatched: 4. The CDR3 region is CASSAGTGSTEAFF. The CDR3 coding sequence is TGTGCCAGCAGCGCCGGGACAGGGAGCACTGAAGCTTTCTTT.

J is TRBJ1-2 and V is TRBV9, with 9 positions matching TRBD1. V lost 0 bases, J lost 13 bases, and 16 bases stayed unmatched. Germline V gives CDR1 SGDLS, CDR2 YYNGEE. The CDR3 consists of 16 residues. This CDR3 reads CASSVGDPGTGFPLTF. CDR3 in DNA: TGTGCCAGCAGCGTAGGCGACCCCGGGACAGGGTTCCCCCTCACCTTC. The full variable domain, rest sourced from reference TRBV9 and TRBJ1-2, is DSGVTQTPKHLITATGQRVTLRCSPRSGDLSVYWYQQSLDQGLQFLIQYYNGEERAKGNILERFSAQQFPDLHSELNLSSLELGDSALYFCASSVGDPGTGFPLTFGSGTRLTVV.

This clone was seen ten or more times. This chain links TRBV2 with TRBJ1-5; possibly TRBD1 for D (6 bases). Trimming shortened V by 4 bases and J by 3 bases, and 13 bases separated the two germline ends. CDR3 length: 15 residues. Germline CDR1 is SNHLY and CDR2 is FYNNEI. CDR3 amino acids: CASSAQGGDNQPQHF. The DNA for the CDR3 is TGTGCCAGCAGTGCCCAAGGGGGGGACAATCAGCCCCAGCATTTT.

The CDR3 DNA is TGTGCCAGCACCGCGTCGGAGGGCTACAATGAGCAGTTCTTC. It encodes CASTASEGYNEQFF. V and J are TRBV6-6 and TRBJ2-1; tentatively, D is TRBD2 (6 bases). Germline loops: CDR1 MNHNY, CDR2 SVGAGI (reference sequence). The ends were cut back, 7 bases at V and 3 bases at J, with 13 bases in the middle. The CDR3 has 14 residues.

Only a few counts were recorded for this clone. The chain recombines TRBV7-9 with TRBJ1-6; D gene uncertain. Germline V gives CDR1 SEHNR, CDR2 FQNEAQ (reference sequence). The V end was cut by 6 bases, the J end by 10 bases, with 13 bases between. CDR3 length: 13 residues. The CDR3 coding sequence is TGTGCCAGCAGTAAAAATAGTCGGTCACCCCTCCACTTT. This gives the protein CASSKNSRSPLHF.